Presented here are 24 T cell receptor beta chains from one specimen sequenced in a study of control samples from healthy donors and cancer patients. Clones were read by immunoSEQ multiplex PCR, and TCRdb kept only the in-frame ones, dropping some. The sample carries approximately 190,000 clones, approximately 91% recorded once. Input material: blood. The receptors come from a man aged 25-45 years in good health.

This chain uses TRBV10-1 with TRBJ1-4; TRBD1 matches 8 bases. The CDR3 is made up of 16 amino acids. Losses at the gene ends were 5 bases for V and 0 bases for J; bases not matched to a gene: 5. Germline V gene lookup returns CDR1 WNHNN and CDR2 SYGVQD (reference sequence). The CDR3 DNA follows: TGCGCCAGCAGTCCGGGACAGGTTTCAACTAATGAAAAACTGTTTTTT. Amino acids: CASSPGQVSTNEKLFF.

This clone was picked up one time. This chain links TRBV2 with TRBJ2-1, with 7 bases matching TRBD2. The CDR3 contains 11 residues. Germline-derived CDR1 and CDR2 are SNHLY and FYNNEI. V shed 6 bases and J 10 bases; nucleotides not matched to a gene: 3. CDR3 sequence: CASSILAEQFF. The CDR3 DNA reads TGTGCCAGCAGCATACTAGCGGAGCAGTTCTTC.

The chain joins TRBV27 to TRBJ2-1; D uncertain. Germline V lookup: CDR1 MNHEY, CDR2 SMNVEV (reference sequence). V lost 5 bases to trimming and J lost 8 bases, with 7 bases between them. This CDR3 spans 11 amino acids. CDR3 loop: CASSQGHEQFF. The CDR3 nucleotides read TGTGCCAGCAGTCAAGGGCATGAGCAGTTCTTC.

The chain joins TRBV6-5 to TRBJ2-7, with 9 bases lining up with TRBD2. In germline, CDR1 is MNHEY, CDR2 SVGAGI. V trimming: 0 bases; J trimming: 5 bases; junction bases outside the gene matches: 8. CDR3 length: 16 amino acids. In DNA form, the CDR3 reads TGTGCCAGCAGTTACTCGGTATTAGCGGGGGCCCACGAGCAGTACTTC. Its protein product is CASSYSVLAGAHEQYF.

This chain uses TRBV6-5 with TRBJ1-4; 7 positions agree with TRBD1. The CDR3 length is 15 residues. The germline V gene has CDR1 MNHEY and CDR2 SVGAGI. V trimming: 10 bases; J trimming: 0 bases; junction bases outside the gene matches: 8. Here the CDR3 reads CATSGQSATNEKLFF. The CDR3 nucleotides are TGTGCCACCTCGGGACAGTCCGCAACTAATGAAAAACTGTTTTTT.

The chain uses TRBV5-6 and TRBJ2-3; 11 bases are a match to TRBD1. After removal of 4 bases from V and 0 bases from J, the junction contained 10 bases not matched to a gene. Germline CDR1 reads SGHDT; CDR2 reads YYEEEE. This CDR3 comprises 18 residues. CDR3 in amino acids: CASSPGTGGFQSTDTQYF. The DNA for the CDR3 is TGTGCCAGCAGCCCCGGGACAGGGGGGTTTCAGAGCACAGATACGCAGTATTTT. Full variable domain (rest looked up from reference TRBV5-6 and TRBJ2-3): DAGVTQSPTHLIKTRGQQVTLRCSPKSGHDTVSWYQQALGQGPQFIFQYYEEEERQRGNFPDRFSGHQFPNYSSELNVNALLLGDSALYLCASSPGTGGFQSTDTQYFGPGTRLTVL.

This clone occurred once. The gene calls are TRBV30 and TRBJ1-5, with D tentatively TRBD1 (6 bases). CDR3 length: 13 amino acids. The germline V and J ends were trimmed by 3 bases and 4 bases, with 10 bases remaining between them. The germline V gene has CDR1 GTSNPN and CDR2 SVGIG (reference sequence). This CDR3 is CAWSPGDNQPQHF. The CDR3 DNA reads TGTGCCTGGAGCCCAGGGGATAATCAGCCCCAGCATTTT.

The chain combines TRBV19 with TRBJ1-5; possible D gene TRBD1, 6 bases. CDR3 size: 15 residues. Germline V gene data show CDR1 as LNHDA and CDR2 as SQIVND (reference sequence). The V gene lost 11 bases and the J gene lost 0 bases, with 17 bases spanning the gap. The CDR3 coding sequence is TGTGCCGGTTCGGCCAGGGGCAATAGCAATCAGCCCCAGCATTTT. Translation: CAGSARGNSNQPQHF.

CDR3 coding DNA: TGTGCCAGCAGTTTAAGCAGTAGCAATCAGCCCCAGCATTTT. Encoded protein: CASSLSSSNQPQHF. The chain recombines TRBV27 with TRBJ1-5; no clear D. The germline V gene has CDR1 MNHEY and CDR2 SMNVEV (reference sequence). This CDR3 region has 14 residues. The V gene lost 2 bases and the J gene lost 0 bases, with 5 bases spanning the gap.

The rearrangement joins TRBV7-5 to TRBJ2-7. TRBV7-5 is a listed pseudogene. This CDR3 contains 15 residues. The chain's CDR3 is CVRSLWWDRAYEQYF. As DNA, the CDR3 is TGTGTCAGAAGCCTTTGGTGGGACCGAGCCTACGAGCAGTACTTC.

The V call is TRBV4-1, the J call TRBJ1-1; unclear D gene. The CDR3 contains 17 residues. V shed 0 bases and J shed 3 bases, with 17 bases lying between them. Germline V gives CDR1 MGHRA, CDR2 YSYEKL. CDR3: CASSQDGEGLIYTEAFF. CDR3 in DNA: TGCGCCAGCAGCCAAGATGGGGAGGGTTTGATCTACACTGAAGCTTTCTTT.

The chain couples TRBV6-5 to TRBJ2-7; D possibly corresponds to TRBD1 (5 bases). Trimming took off 6 bases at V and 1 base at J, with 16 bases between the two ends. The CDR3 has 15 residues. Looked up from germline, CDR1 is MNHEY and CDR2 is SVGAGI. CDR3 residues: CASRAQPRASYEQYF. The CDR3 DNA reads as TGTGCCAGCAGAGCACAGCCCAGGGCTTCCTACGAGCAGTACTTC.

The chain carries TRBV19 and TRBJ1-1; D is uncertain. The germline V gene has CDR1 LNHDA and CDR2 SQIVND (reference sequence). V was trimmed by 2 bases and J by 3 bases, leaving 10 bases between them. This CDR3 has 14 amino acids. The CDR3 here is CASSINGRYTEAFF. The DNA for the CDR3 is TGTGCCAGTAGTATAAACGGACGGTACACTGAAGCTTTCTTT.

This clone is a singleton in its sample. The chain couples TRBV10-1 to TRBJ2-2, with 10 positions matching TRBD1. With 7 bases clipped from V and 5 bases from J, the junction kept 13 bases outside the gene matches. The CDR3 spans 17 residues. Germline V lookup: CDR1 WNHNN, CDR2 SYGVQD (reference sequence). Here the CDR3 DNA reads TGCGCCAGCAACGAACCGGGACAGGGGCTAGGGACCGGGGAGCTGTTTTTT. It yields the protein CASNEPGQGLGTGELFF.

The count of this clone is one. The rearrangement uses TRBV7-2 and TRBJ1-6; tentatively, D is TRBD1 (6 bases). Germline CDR1 and CDR2: SGHTA and FQGNSA. V lost 6 bases, J lost 8 bases, and 20 bases lay in between. The CDR3 spans 16 residues. The CDR3 reads CASRERTGKWDSPLHF. The CDR3 DNA is TGTGCCAGCAGGGAACGAACAGGGAAGTGGGATTCACCCCTCCACTTT.

V gene TRBV30 combines with J gene TRBJ2-1; TRBD1 aligns across 10 bases. This CDR3 spans 15 amino acids. Germline V gene lookup returns CDR1 GTSNPN and CDR2 SVGIG (reference sequence). V was pared by 2 bases and J by 5 bases, with 6 bases of the junction left unmatched. CDR3 DNA sequence: TGTGCCTGGAGTTCCGGGACAGGGGTCCACAATGAGCAGTTCTTC. Its protein product is CAWSSGTGVHNEQFF.

This rearrangement joins TRBV7-2 to TRBJ1-6, with D unresolved. In germline, CDR1 is SGHTA, CDR2 FQGNSA. The CDR3 spans 14 residues. V lost 8 bases and J lost 8, with 16 bases in between. The CDR3 protein is CASLTGFLDSPLHF. In DNA, the CDR3 is TGTGCCAGCTTAACGGGATTTTTGGATTCACCCCTCCACTTT.

The chain has TRBV24-1 and TRBJ1-2; 9 bases are a match to TRBD1. Looked up from germline, CDR1 is KGHDR and CDR2 is SFDVKD. The CDR3 runs to 14 residues. V lost 6 bases and J lost 2; bases outside the gene matches: 3. CDR3 amino acids: CATSPGTGNYGYTF. For the CDR3, the DNA is TGTGCCACCAGTCCCGGGACAGGGAACTATGGCTACACCTTC.

This clone has a handful of counts. The rearrangement links TRBV11-2 to TRBJ1-1; D remains unclear. The CDR3 runs 13 residues. V was shortened by 5 bases and J by 6 bases, with 13 bases between the two germline ends. From germline, CDR1 is SGHAT and CDR2 FQNNGV. CDR3 sequence: CASSPHQESEAFF. CDR3 DNA sequence: TGTGCCAGCAGCCCCCATCAGGAGTCTGAAGCTTTCTTT.

The chain joins TRBV6-5 to TRBJ2-7, with 9 nucleotides matching TRBD1. The CDR3 is 15 amino acids. Germline V lookup: CDR1 MNHEY, CDR2 SVGAGI. The ends lost 5 bases at V and 5 bases at J; junction bases unmatched: 10. The CDR3 loop reads CASSTGTGHVDEQYF. CDR3 DNA sequence: TGTGCCAGCAGTACCGGGACAGGGCACGTCGACGAGCAGTACTTC.

The chain joins TRBV27 to TRBJ1-3; D unclear. The germline CDR1 and CDR2 sequences are MNHEY and SMNVEV (reference sequence). Between the trimmed V and J ends, which lost 5 bases and 0 bases, there was a span of 8 bases. This CDR3 has 14 amino acids. The CDR3 DNA reads as TGTGCCAGCAGTGTCCGGTCCTCTGGAAACACCATATATTTT. Translation: CASSVRSSGNTIYF.

This chain joins TRBV20-1 and TRBJ2-7; D remains unclear. The CDR3 spans 9 residues. From germline, CDR1 is DFQATT and CDR2 SNEGSKA (reference sequence). The V end lost 5 bases, the J end lost 3 bases, and 2 bases lay between the germline ends. The chain's CDR3 is CSAHYEQYF. Written as DNA, the CDR3 is TGCAGTGCTCACTACGAGCAGTACTTC.

J is TRBJ2-3 and V is TRBV5-1, with 15 bases aligning to TRBD2. V gave up 3 bases and J gave up 0 bases; unmatched junction bases: 2. This CDR3 spans 17 amino acids. Germline V gene lookup returns CDR1 SGHRS and CDR2 YFSETQ. The CDR3 sequence: CASSYGTSGGSTDTQYF. CDR3 DNA sequence: TGCGCCAGCAGCTACGGGACTAGCGGGGGGAGCACAGATACGCAGTATTTT.

The gene calls are TRBV7-9 and TRBJ1-2; tentative D call: TRBD1 (6 bases). CDR3 size: 14 residues. V was trimmed by 4 bases and J by 8 bases, leaving 17 bases between them. Germline lookup yields CDR1 SEHNR and CDR2 FQNEAQ (reference sequence). The CDR3 reads CASSSSSGAWGYTF. CDR3 in DNA: TGTGCCAGCAGCTCCTCATCAGGGGCGTGGGGCTACACCTTC.